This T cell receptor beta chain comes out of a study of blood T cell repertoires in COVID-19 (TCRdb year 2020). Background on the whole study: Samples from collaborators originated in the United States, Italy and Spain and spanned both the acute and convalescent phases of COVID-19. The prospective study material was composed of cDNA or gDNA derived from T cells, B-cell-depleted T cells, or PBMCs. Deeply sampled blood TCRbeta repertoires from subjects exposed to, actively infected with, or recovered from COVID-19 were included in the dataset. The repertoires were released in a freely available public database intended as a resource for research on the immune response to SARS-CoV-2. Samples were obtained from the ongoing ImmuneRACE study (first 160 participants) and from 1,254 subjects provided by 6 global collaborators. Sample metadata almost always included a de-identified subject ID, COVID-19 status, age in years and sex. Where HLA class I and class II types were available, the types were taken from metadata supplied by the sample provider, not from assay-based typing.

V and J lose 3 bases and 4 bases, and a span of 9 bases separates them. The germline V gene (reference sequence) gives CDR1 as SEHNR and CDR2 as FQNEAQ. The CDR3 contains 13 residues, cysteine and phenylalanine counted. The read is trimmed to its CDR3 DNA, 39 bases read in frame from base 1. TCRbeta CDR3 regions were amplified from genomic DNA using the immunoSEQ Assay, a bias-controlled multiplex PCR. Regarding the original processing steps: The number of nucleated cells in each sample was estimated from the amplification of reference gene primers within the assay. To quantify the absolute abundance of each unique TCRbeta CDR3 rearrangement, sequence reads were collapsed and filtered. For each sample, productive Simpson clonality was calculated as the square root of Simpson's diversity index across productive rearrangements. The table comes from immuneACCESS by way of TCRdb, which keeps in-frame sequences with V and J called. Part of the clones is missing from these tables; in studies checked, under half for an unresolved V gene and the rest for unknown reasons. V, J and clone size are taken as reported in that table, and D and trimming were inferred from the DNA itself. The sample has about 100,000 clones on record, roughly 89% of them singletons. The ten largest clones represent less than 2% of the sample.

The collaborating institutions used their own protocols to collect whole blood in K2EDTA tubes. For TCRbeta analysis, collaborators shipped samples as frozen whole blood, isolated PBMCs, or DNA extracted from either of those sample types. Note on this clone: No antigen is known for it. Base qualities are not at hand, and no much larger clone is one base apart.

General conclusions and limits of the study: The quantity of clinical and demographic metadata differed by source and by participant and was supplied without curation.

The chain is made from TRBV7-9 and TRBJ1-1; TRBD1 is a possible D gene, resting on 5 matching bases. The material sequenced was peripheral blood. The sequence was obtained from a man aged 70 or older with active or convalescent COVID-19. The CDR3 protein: CASSFGGPTEAFF. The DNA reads TGTGCCAGCAGCTTCGGGGGACCCACTGAAGCTTTCTTT.